This TCR beta chain was observed in a study of shared clonotypes between healthy human individuals (dated by TCRdb to the early 2020s). The study in broad terms: Three men and two women, aged 18 to 49 years, made up the cohort. Per donor, three plates each were used for CD4 naive and CD4 memory, two for CD8 naive, and one for CD8 memory. Between about 0.85 and 8.9 billion PBMCs per donor were obtained by leukapheresis. To estimate repertoire size and how much clonotypes are shared between individuals, the study performed deep sequencing of blood TCR repertoires from roughly five healthy adults. Libraries were prepared and TCR repertoires were sequenced by different laboratories using diverse techniques, in order to increase sequencing depth and limit assay-specific biases. Here is what the overall study found, with its caveats: Only blood was sampled, and tissue TCR repertoires likely differ from those in blood. Naive subsets generally had larger estimated clonotype richness than memory subsets. Clonotypes shared by all four sorted-subset donors showed higher generation probabilities than non-shared clonotypes. Even with the large sequencing depth, rarefaction of the sorted-subset datasets indicated that sequencing was incomplete. The genetic and exposure-history diversity represented was limited by the small number of donors. Pairwise subsampling led to the expectation that sequencing depth would affect the degree of clonotype sharing among donors. Approximately 5% of naive CD4, more than 3% of naive CD8, approximately 2.2% of memory CD4, and approximately 0.39% of memory CD8 clonotypes were shared across a handful of donors.

The donors were healthy, HIV-negative adults with no recently reported acute infections or vaccinations. Only Caucasian adults living in Nashville, Tennessee, USA were represented among the donors. Magnetic negative selection was used to enrich CD4+ T cells, after which naive cells were positively selected on CD45RA and the negative fraction became the memory subset. After blood collection by leukapheresis, PBMCs were isolated using Ficoll-Histopaque density gradient centrifugation and then cryopreserved in the vapor phase of liquid nitrogen. Analytical flow cytometry was used to check the purity and quantity of each magnetically sorted T cell population. From each sorted fraction, genomic DNA was isolated and quantified by UV absorbance on a Nanodrop 2000c. Worth noting for this clone: Its binding antigen is unknown. Nothing much larger sits one base from this clone, and base qualities are not available. Other DNA sequences in the same sample also yield this CDR3.

Using the deep immunoSEQ assay, multiplex PCR amplified TCR CDR3 regions from genomic DNA. Genomic DNA extracted from each cell subset was distributed evenly over all wells of several immunoSEQ 96-well plates, and each plate served as one replicate. For sorted subsets, each replicate PCR was loaded with about 0.2 ug genomic DNA, equivalent to 25,000 to 30,000 T cell genomes. The purified libraries were quantified using a Qubit 3.0 fluorometer, sized with a Bioanalyzer 2100, and then quantified again using the KAPA Library Quantification kit. Every immunoSEQ 96-well plate was sequenced on a dedicated single-read 150-cycle Illumina NextSeq 550 flow cell. Regarding the original processing steps: Because only junctional sequences without quality scores were contained in the immunoSEQ output, filtering matching that applied to full-length reads could not be performed. To assign V/J genes and CDR3, sequences were annotated against IMGT germline references using PyIR, a Python wrapper for IgBLAST v1.9. Reads were filtered out if the reads had weak V/J assignments (E-value above 1e-6), no CDR3, stop codons, out-of-frame junctions, or ambiguous translated residues. V3J clonotypes were defined as sequences sharing an identical inferred V gene, J gene, and CDR3 amino acid sequence. Percentage overlap between repertoires was calculated by dividing the number of shared unique clonotypes by the size of the smaller repertoire. Three approaches were used to assess repertoire richness: RTK rarefaction, the Chao1 estimator, and Recon v2.1 estimates of unobserved clonotypes. OLGA was used to compute generation probabilities for all TCRbeta clonotypes that the gDNA method yielded from a few donors. This is the immuneACCESS table as TCRdb keeps it, with only in-frame sequences that have V and J called. A part of the clones is gone; compared with another copy, unresolved V genes explain less than half, and the rest is unexplained. That table furnishes V, J and clone size, whereas the DNA furnished D and trimming. Present in this sample are over a million clones, approximately 80% of which were seen just once. The ten largest clones represent roughly 0.65% of the sample.

Compared with germline, V lacks 4 bases and J lacks 4 bases; bases without a gene match: 2. Based on the germline V gene, the CDR1 and CDR2 sequences are MGHRA and YSYEKL. There are 15 amino acids in the CDR3, from cysteine to phenylalanine inclusive. Solely the CDR3 DNA is kept, with 45 bases framed from the first base. The specimen was memory CD4+ T cells from PBMCs. The meaning of the sample's cell subset or site label: CD45RA-negative fraction. The sequence was collected from a man aged 18-30 years in good health. Some clones in this sample may be carry-over from other donors' samples. The chain uses TRBV4-1 and TRBJ2-5; 14 middle bases align to TRBD2. The DNA reads TGCGCCAGCAGCCGGGGACTAGCGGGAGTAGAGACCCAGTACTTC. This is translated as CASSRGLAGVETQYF.